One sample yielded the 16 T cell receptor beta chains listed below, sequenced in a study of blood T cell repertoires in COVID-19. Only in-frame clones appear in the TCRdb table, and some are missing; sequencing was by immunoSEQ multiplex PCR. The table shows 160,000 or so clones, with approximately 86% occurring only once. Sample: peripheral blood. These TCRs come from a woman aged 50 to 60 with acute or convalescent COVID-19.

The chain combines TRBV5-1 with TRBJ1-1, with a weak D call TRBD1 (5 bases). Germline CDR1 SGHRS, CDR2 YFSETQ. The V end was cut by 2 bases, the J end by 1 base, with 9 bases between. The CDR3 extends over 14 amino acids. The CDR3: CASSLQATNTEAFF. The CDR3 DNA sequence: TGCGCCAGCAGCTTACAGGCTACGAACACTGAAGCTTTCTTT.

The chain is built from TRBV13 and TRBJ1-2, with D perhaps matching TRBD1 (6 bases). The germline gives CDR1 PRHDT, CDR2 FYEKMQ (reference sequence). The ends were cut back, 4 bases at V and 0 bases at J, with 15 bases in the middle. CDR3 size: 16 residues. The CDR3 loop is CASSSSDGQPNYGYTF. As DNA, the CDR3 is TGTGCCAGCAGCTCCTCCGACGGACAGCCTAACTATGGCTACACCTTC.

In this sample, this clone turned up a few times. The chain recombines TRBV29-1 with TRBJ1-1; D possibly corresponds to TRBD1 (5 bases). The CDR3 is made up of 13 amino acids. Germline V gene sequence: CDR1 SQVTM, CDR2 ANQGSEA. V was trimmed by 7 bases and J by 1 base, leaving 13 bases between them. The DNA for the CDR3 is TGCAGCGCCGCACAGGTTCCGAACACTGAAGCTTTCTTT. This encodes CSAAQVPNTEAFF. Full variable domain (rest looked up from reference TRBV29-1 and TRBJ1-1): SAVISQKPSRDICQRGTSLTIQCQVDSQVTMMFWYRQQPGQSLTLIATANQGSEATYESGFVIDKFPISRPNLTFSTLTVSNMSPEDSSIYLCSAAQVPNTEAFFGQGTRLTVV.

As DNA, the CDR3 is TGTGCCAGTAGAACCGGACAGGGAAATTCCTATAATTCACCCCTCCACTTT. Its translation is CASRTGQGNSYNSPLHF. The chain links TRBV19 to TRBJ1-6; 8 bases are shared with TRBD1. V lost 6 bases, J lost 1 base, and 8 bases stayed unmatched. Germline V gene sequence: CDR1 LNHDA, CDR2 SQIVND (reference sequence). The CDR3 runs 17 residues.

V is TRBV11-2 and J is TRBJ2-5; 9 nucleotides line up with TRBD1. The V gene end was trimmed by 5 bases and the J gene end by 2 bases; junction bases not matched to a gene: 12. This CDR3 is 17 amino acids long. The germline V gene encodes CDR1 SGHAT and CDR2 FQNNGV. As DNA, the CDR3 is TGTGCCAGCAGCCCGGGACAGGGAGTAGAGGCTCAAGAGACCCAGTACTTC. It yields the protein CASSPGQGVEAQETQYF. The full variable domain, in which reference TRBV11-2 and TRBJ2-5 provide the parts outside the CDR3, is EAGVAQSPRYKIIEKRQSVAFWCNPISGHATLYWYQQILGQGPKLLIQFQNNGVVDDSQLPKDRFSAERLKGVDSTLKIQPAKLEDSAVYLCASSPGQGVEAQETQYFGPGTRLLVL.

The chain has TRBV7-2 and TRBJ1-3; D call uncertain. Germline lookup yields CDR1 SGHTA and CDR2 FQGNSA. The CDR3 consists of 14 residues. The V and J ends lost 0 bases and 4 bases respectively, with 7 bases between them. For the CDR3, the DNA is TGTGCCAGCAGCTTAGCGGCGGGCGGAAACACCATATATTTT. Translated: CASSLAAGGNTIYF.

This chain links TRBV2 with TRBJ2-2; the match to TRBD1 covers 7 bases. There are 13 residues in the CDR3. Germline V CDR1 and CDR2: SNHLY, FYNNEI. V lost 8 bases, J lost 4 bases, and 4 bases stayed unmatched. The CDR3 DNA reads TGTGCCAGCGGAGGACAGGTCACCGGGGAGCTGTTTTTT. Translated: CASGGQVTGELFF.

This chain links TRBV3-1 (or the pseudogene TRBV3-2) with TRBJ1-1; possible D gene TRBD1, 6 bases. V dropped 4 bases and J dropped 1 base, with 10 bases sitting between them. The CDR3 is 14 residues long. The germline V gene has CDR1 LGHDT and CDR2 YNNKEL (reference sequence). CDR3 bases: TGTGCCAGCAGCCTACAGGGTCGGAACACTGAAGCTTTCTTT. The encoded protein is CASSLQGRNTEAFF.

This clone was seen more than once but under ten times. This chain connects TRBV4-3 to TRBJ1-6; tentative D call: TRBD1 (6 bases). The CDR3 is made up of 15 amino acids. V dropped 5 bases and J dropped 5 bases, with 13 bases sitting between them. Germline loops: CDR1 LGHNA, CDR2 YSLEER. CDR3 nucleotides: TGCGCCAGCAGCTATCGGGACACCCATAATTCACCCCTCCACTTT. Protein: CASSYRDTHNSPLHF.

The CDR3: CASSPRVRANTGELFF. The CDR3 bases are TGCGCCAGCAGCCCCCGGGTCAGGGCGAACACCGGGGAGCTGTTTTTT. The V call is TRBV4-3, the J call TRBJ2-2; D perhaps matches TRBD1 (5 bases). The CDR3 covers 16 residues. CDR1 and CDR2 (germline): LGHNA, YSLEER. V lost 4 bases to trimming and J lost 0 bases, with 12 bases between them.

The CDR3 reads CSANRNTEAFF. Here the CDR3 DNA reads TGCAGTGCTAACAGGAACACTGAAGCTTTCTTT. This chain uses TRBV20-1 with TRBJ1-1; no clear D. Germline CDR1 is DFQATT and CDR2 is SNEGSKA (reference sequence). This CDR3 is built from 11 residues. The V gene lost 4 bases and the J gene lost 1 base, with 4 bases spanning the gap.

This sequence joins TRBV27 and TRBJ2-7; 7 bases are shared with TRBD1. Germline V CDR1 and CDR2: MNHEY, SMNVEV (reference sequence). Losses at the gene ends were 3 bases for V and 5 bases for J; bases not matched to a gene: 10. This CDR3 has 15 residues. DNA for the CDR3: TGTGCCAGCAGTTTCAGGGGGATCCACACCAACGAGCAGTACTTC. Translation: CASSFRGIHTNEQYF.

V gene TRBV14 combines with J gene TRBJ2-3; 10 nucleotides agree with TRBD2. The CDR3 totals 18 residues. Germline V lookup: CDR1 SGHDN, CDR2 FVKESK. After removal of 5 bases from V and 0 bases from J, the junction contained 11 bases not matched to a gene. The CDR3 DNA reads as TGTGCCAGCAGCAGGATTAGCGGGGGGCTTTCTAGCACAGATACGCAGTATTTT. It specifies CASSRISGGLSSTDTQYF. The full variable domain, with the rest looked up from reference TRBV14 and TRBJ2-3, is EAGVTQFPSHSVIEKGQTVTLRCDPISGHDNLYWYRRVMGKEIKFLLHFVKESKQDESGMPNNRFLAERTGGTYSTLKVQPAELEDSGVYFCASSRISGGLSSTDTQYFGPGTRLTVL.

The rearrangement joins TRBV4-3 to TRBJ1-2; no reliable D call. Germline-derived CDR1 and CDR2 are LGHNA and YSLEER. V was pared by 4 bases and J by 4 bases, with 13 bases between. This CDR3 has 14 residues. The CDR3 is CASSPREMGYGYTF. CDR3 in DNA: TGCGCCAGCAGCCCCCGGGAGATGGGCTATGGCTACACCTTC.

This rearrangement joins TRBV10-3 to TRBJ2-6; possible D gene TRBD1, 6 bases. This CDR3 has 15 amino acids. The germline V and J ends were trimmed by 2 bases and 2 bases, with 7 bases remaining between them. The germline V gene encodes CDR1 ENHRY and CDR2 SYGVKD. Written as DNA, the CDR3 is TGTGCCATCAGTGAGGCAGGGGCTGGGGCCAACGTCCTGACTTTC. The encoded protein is CAISEAGAGANVLTF.

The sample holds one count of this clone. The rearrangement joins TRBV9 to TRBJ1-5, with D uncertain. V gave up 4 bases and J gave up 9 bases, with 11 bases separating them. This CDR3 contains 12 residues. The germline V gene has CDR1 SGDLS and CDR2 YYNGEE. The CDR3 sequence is CASSLPPGPQHF. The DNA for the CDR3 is TGTGCCAGCAGCCTACCCCCGGGGCCCCAGCATTTT.